This TCR beta chain was identified during a study of cytomegalovirus exposure and HLA in healthy donors. J lost 1 base, V lost 4 bases, and 4 bases had no gene match. Germline assignment: CDR1 SGHRS and CDR2 YFSETQ. The CDR3 is made up of 14 amino acids. Whole-study results and caveats: Previously analyzed data showed that most TCR beta V segments were productive at a frequency of about 87% or about 30%.

With respect to this clone: Its target is not known.

The PCR used 60 Vbeta and 13 Jbeta primers. Libraries were prepared by immunoSEQ multiplex PCR; TCRdb keeps only in-frame clonotypes and omits some of them. The data contain roughly 140,000 clones, roughly 80% of them singletons. The sample comprised PBMCs. The chain combines TRBV5-1 with TRBJ2-5; 7 positions agree with TRBD2. This receptor was identified in a female donor in good health and CMV-seronegative. As DNA, the CDR3 is TGCGCCAGCAGCCCAGCGGGGACCCAAGAGACCCAGTACTTC. Protein product: CASSPAGTQETQYF.